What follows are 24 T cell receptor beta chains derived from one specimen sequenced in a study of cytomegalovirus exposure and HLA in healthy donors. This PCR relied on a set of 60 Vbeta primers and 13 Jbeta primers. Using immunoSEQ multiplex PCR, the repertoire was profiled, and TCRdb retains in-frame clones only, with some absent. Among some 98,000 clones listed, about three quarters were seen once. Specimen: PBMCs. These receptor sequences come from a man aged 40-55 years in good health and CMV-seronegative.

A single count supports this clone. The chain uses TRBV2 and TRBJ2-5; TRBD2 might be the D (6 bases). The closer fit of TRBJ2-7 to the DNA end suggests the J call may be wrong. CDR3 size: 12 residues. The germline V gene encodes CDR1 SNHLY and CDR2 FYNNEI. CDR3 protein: CASMRGTYEQYF. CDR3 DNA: TGTGCCAGCATGCGGGGCACATACGAGCAGTACTTC.

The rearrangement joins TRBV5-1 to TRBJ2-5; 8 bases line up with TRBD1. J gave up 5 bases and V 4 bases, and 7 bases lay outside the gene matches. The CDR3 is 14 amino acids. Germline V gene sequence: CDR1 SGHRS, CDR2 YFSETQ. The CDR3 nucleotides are TGCGCCAGCAGCGGAAACAACAGGGGGGAGACCCAGTACTTC. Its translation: CASSGNNRGETQYF.

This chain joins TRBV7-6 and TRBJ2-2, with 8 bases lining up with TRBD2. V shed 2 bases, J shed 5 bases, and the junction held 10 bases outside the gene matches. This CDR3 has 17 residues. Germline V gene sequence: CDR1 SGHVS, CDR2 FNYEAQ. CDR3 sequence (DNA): TGTGCCAGCAGCTTATATTACTCGGGGGGGCAAACCGGGGAGCTGTTTTTT. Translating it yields CASSLYYSGGQTGELFF.

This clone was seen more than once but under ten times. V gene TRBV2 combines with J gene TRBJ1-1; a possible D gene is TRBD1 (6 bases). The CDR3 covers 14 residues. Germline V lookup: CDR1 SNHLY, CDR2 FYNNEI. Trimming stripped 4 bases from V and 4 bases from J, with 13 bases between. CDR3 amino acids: CASSGVRGTTEAFF. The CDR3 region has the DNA TGTGCCAGCAGTGGTGTCAGGGGTACCACTGAAGCTTTCTTT.

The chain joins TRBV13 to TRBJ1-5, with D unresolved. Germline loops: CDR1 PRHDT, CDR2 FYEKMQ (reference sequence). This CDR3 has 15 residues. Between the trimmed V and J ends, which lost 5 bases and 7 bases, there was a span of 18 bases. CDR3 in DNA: TGTGCCAGCAGCCCGATGGGAGGAAAAGGCCAGCCCCAGCATTTT. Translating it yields CASSPMGGKGQPQHF.

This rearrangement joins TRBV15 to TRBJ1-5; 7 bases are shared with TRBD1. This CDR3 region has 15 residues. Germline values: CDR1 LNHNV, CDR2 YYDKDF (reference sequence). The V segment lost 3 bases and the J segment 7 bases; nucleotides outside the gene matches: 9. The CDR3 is CATSSDTRQGQPQHF. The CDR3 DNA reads TGTGCCACCAGCAGCGATACTCGACAGGGACAGCCCCAGCATTTT.

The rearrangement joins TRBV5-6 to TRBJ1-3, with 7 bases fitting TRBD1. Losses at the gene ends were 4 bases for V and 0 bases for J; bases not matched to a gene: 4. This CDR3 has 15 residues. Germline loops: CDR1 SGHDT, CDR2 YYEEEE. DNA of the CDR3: TGTGCCAGCAGCCCGGGGACAGTCTCTGGAAACACCATATATTTT. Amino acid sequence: CASSPGTVSGNTIYF.

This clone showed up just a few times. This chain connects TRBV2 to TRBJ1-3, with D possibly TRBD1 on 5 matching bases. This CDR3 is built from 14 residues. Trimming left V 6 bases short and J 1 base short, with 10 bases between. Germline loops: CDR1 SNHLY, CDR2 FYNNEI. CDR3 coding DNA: TGTGCCAGCAGATCGGACAATTCTGGAAACACCATATATTTT. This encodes CASRSDNSGNTIYF.

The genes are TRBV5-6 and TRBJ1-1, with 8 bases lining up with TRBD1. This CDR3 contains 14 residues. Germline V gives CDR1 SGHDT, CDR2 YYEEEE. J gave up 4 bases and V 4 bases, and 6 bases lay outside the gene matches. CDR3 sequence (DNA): TGTGCCAGCAGCCAGACAGGGGTCGGCACTGAAGCTTTCTTT. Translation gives CASSQTGVGTEAFF.

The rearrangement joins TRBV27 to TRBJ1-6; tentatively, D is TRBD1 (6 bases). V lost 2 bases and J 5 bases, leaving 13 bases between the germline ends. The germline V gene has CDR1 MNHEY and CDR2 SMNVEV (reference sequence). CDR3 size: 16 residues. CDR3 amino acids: CASSLEGDAHNSPLHF. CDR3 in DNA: TGTGCCAGCAGTTTAGAGGGGGACGCACATAATTCACCCCTCCACTTT.

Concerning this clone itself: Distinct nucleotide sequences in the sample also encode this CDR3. CDR3 DNA sequence: TGTGCCAGTACCCCAGACAGGAGCTCCTACAATGAGCAGTTCTTC. The encoded protein is CASTPDRSSYNEQFF. The V gene is TRBV19, the J gene TRBJ2-1; D is possibly TRBD1 (6 bases). With 7 bases removed from V and 0 bases from J, the gap between germline ends came to 13 bases. This CDR3 comprises 15 residues. Germline CDR1 and CDR2: LNHDA and SQIVND (reference sequence).

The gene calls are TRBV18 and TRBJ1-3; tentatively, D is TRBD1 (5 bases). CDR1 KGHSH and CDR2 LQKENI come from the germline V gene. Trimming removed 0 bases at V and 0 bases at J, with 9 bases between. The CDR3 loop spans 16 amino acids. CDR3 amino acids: CASSPPRGRSGNTIYF. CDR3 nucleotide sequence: TGTGCCAGCTCACCACCGCGGGGCCGCTCTGGAAACACCATATATTTT.

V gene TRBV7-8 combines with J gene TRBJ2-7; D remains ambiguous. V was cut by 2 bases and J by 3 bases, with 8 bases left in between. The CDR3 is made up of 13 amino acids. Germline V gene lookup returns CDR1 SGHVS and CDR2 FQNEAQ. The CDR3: CASSLQTSYEQYF. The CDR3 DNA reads TGTGCCAGCAGCTTACAAACAAGCTACGAGCAGTACTTC. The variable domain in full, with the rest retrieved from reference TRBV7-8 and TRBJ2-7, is GAGVSQSPRYKVAKRGQDVALRCDPISGHVSLFWYQQALGQGPEFLTYFQNEAQLDKSGLPSDRFFAERPEGSVSTLKIQRTQQEDSAVYLCASSLQTSYEQYFGPGTRLTVT.

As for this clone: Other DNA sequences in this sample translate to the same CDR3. CDR3 amino acids: CATSRDRGYEQYF. CDR3 coding DNA: TGTGCCACCAGCAGAGATCGCGGATACGAGCAGTACTTC. The chain combines TRBV15 with TRBJ2-7; D remains ambiguous. V was pared by 0 bases and J by 4 bases, with 7 bases between. The germline V gene encodes CDR1 LNHNV and CDR2 YYDKDF (reference sequence). This CDR3 is built from 13 residues.

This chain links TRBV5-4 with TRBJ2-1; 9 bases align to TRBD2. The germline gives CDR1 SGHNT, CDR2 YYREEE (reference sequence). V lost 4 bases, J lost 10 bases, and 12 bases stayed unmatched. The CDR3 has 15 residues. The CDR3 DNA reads TGTGCCAGCAGCCTTCAAGGACTAGCGCCCTTAGAGCAGTTCTTC. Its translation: CASSLQGLAPLEQFF.

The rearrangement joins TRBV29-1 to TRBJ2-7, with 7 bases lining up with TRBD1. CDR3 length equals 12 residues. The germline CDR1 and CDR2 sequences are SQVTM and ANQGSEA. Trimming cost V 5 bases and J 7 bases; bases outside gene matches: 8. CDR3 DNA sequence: TGCAGCGTTTTGAAGGGGGCTGTTGAGCAGTACTTC. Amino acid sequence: CSVLKGAVEQYF.

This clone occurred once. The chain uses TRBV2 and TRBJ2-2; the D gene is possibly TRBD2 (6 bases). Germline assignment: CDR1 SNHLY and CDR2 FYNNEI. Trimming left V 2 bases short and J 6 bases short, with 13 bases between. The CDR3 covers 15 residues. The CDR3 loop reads CASSETSLGSGELFF. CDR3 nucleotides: TGTGCCAGCAGTGAAACTAGCTTGGGTTCCGGGGAGCTGTTTTTT. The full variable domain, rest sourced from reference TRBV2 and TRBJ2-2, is EPEVTQTPSHQVTQMGQEVILRCVPISNHLYFYWYRQILGQKVEFLVSFYNNEISEKSEIFDDQFSVERPDGSNFTLKIRSTKLEDSAMYFCASSETSLGSGELFFGEGSRLTVL.

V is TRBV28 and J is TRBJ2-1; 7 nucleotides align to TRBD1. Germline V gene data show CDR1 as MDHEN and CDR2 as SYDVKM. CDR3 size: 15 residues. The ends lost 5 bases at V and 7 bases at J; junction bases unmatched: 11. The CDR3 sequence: CASSPDREIWNEQFF. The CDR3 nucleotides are TGTGCCAGCAGTCCCGACAGGGAAATCTGGAATGAGCAGTTCTTC.

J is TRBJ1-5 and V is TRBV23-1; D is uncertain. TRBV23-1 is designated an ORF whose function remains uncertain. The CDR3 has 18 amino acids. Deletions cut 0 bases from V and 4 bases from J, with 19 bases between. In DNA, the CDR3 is TGCGCCAGCAGTCAATCGGAGGTAGTCGGCAGCCCAAATCAGCCCCAGCATTTT. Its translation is CASSQSEVVGSPNQPQHF.

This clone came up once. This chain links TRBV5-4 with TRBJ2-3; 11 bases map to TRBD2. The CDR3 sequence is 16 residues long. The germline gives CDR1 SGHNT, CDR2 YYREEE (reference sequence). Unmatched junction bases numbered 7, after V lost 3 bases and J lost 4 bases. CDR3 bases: TGTGCCAGCAGCTCTTCGACTAGCGGGGTAGCAGATACGCAGTATTTT. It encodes CASSSSTSGVADTQYF.

Here the CDR3 reads CASSRPGSYEQYF. Written as DNA, the CDR3 is TGTGCCAGCAGCCGACCGGGGAGCTACGAGCAGTACTTC. The chain joins TRBV7-9 to TRBJ2-7; a possible D gene is TRBD2 (5 bases). The germline CDR1 and CDR2 sequences are SEHNR and FQNEAQ (reference sequence). The CDR3 loop spans 13 amino acids. V lost 5 bases, J lost 3 bases, and 11 bases lay in between. Looking up the rest from reference TRBV7-9 and TRBJ2-7 gives the full variable domain: DTGVSQNPRHKITKRGQNVTFRCDPISEHNRLYWYRQTLGQGPEFLTYFQNEAQLEKSRLLSDRFSAERPKGSFSTLEIQRTEQGDSAMYLCASSRPGSYEQYFGPGTRLTVT.

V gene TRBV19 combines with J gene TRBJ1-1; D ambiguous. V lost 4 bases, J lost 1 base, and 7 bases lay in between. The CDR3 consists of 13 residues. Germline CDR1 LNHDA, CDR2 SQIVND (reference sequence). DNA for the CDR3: TGTGCCAGTAGTAGAGCGAGGAACACTGAAGCTTTCTTT. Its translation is CASSRARNTEAFF.

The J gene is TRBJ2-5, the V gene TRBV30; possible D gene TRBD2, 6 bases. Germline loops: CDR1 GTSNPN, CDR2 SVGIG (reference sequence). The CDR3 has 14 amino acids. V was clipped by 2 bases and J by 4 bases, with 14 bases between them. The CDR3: CAWSSGGTLETQYF. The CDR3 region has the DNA TGTGCCTGGAGTTCTGGGGGGACTTTAGAGACCCAGTACTTC.

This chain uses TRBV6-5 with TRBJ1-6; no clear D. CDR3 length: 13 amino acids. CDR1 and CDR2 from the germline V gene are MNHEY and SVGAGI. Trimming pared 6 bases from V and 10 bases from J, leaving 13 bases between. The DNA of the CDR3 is TGTGCCAGCAGGGTGGCTTCGAACTCACCCCTCCACTTT. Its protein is CASRVASNSPLHF.